The rows below give T cell receptor beta chains drawn from one sample of a study of blood T cells in healthy people across ages. TCRdb re-called the 5' RACE reads through MiXCR, storing one row per CDR3 protein. Among nearly 800,000 distinct CDR3 sequences listed, approximately 60% were seen once. Sample: blood. The source of these receptors is a man between 35 and 55 years old in good health. Both conserved end residues are trimmed from each CDR3. Fields, in order: J gene, V gene, clone size, CDR3 protein. Size is omitted from some rows. Given values are once, few, many or a class for expanded clones.

j_gene: TRBJ2-3
v_gene: TRBV7-9
abundance: few
CDR3aa: ASGRNRETDTQY

j_gene: TRBJ2-7
v_gene: TRBV9
abundance: -
CDR3aa: ASSPPGRTYEQY

j_gene: TRBJ1-4
v_gene: TRBV4-2
abundance: -
CDR3aa: ASSQVGPGDEKLF

j_gene: TRBJ2-7
v_gene: TRBV12-3/TRBV12-4
abundance: few
CDR3aa: ASSPPVTVYEQY

j_gene: TRBJ2-1
v_gene: TRBV5-1
abundance: -
CDR3aa: ASSLGESNEQF

j_gene: TRBJ2-3
v_gene: TRBV29-1
abundance: -
CDR3aa: SVGTGGRDTQY

j_gene: TRBJ2-5
v_gene: TRBV27
abundance: -
CDR3aa: ASSFGLTETQY

j_gene: TRBJ2-4
v_gene: TRBV3-1
abundance: -
CDR3aa: ASSHLSGSTVKNIQY

j_gene: TRBJ1-2
v_gene: TRBV6-5
abundance: -
CDR3aa: ASSYSTVYGYT

j_gene: -
v_gene: TRBV5-5
abundance: -
CDR3aa: ASSLRQGAGTYEQY

j_gene: TRBJ1-1
v_gene: TRBV6-6
abundance: -
CDR3aa: ASSYVPHGQGGTEAF

j_gene: TRBJ2-3
v_gene: TRBV7-2
abundance: -
CDR3aa: ASSLVSGFTDTQY

j_gene: TRBJ2-3
v_gene: TRBV7-2
abundance: -
CDR3aa: ASSLGVNAPFADTQY

j_gene: TRBJ2-6
v_gene: TRBV27
abundance: -
CDR3aa: ASSLDRVGARSGANVLT

j_gene: TRBJ1-5
v_gene: TRBV20-1
abundance: -
CDR3aa: SASTGQGGNQPQH

j_gene: TRBJ2-5
v_gene: TRBV20-1
abundance: few
CDR3aa: SARDHLSSAGRGFRAQY

j_gene: TRBJ1-1
v_gene: TRBV6-5
abundance: -
CDR3aa: ASSYGGSMHTEAF

j_gene: TRBJ2-3
v_gene: TRBV7-3
abundance: few
CDR3aa: ASSSSGGGSATQY

j_gene: TRBJ2-3
v_gene: TRBV7-6
abundance: -
CDR3aa: ASSDGQGGTDTQY

j_gene: TRBJ2-7
v_gene: TRBV5-1
abundance: many
CDR3aa: ASSLTGEQY

j_gene: TRBJ2-2
v_gene: TRBV27
abundance: -
CDR3aa: ASSSAWELF

j_gene: TRBJ2-5
v_gene: TRBV3-1
abundance: -
CDR3aa: ASSQVSSEETQY

j_gene: TRBJ1-1
v_gene: TRBV5-1
abundance: many
CDR3aa: ASSLAPQGPNTEAF

j_gene: TRBJ2-1
v_gene: TRBV7-3
abundance: -
CDR3aa: ASSLAFSGSSYNEQF

j_gene: TRBJ1-2
v_gene: TRBV7-9
abundance: -
CDR3aa: ASSLTGSFYGYT

j_gene: TRBJ1-6
v_gene: TRBV27
abundance: -
CDR3aa: ASTGGSNSPLH

j_gene: TRBJ2-5
v_gene: TRBV5-6
abundance: -
CDR3aa: ASSLLSLAGVTRETQY

j_gene: TRBJ2-7
v_gene: TRBV29-1
abundance: few
CDR3aa: SASRGLDSYEQY

j_gene: TRBJ1-4
v_gene: TRBV6-6
abundance: -
CDR3aa: ASSPSTTVTNEKLF

j_gene: TRBJ2-5
v_gene: TRBV29-1
abundance: many
CDR3aa: RSPRRAGETQY

j_gene: TRBJ1-2
v_gene: TRBV4-3
abundance: -
CDR3aa: ASSPTVRGGNGYT

j_gene: TRBJ2-7
v_gene: TRBV7-2
abundance: -
CDR3aa: ASSYGTSYEQY

j_gene: TRBJ2-5
v_gene: TRBV20-1
abundance: few
CDR3aa: SARDAAEETQY

j_gene: TRBJ2-2
v_gene: TRBV12-3/TRBV12-4
abundance: -
CDR3aa: ASTLGGTTGELF

j_gene: TRBJ2-1
v_gene: TRBV28
abundance: -
CDR3aa: ASSSRVTATNEQF

j_gene: TRBJ2-1
v_gene: TRBV11-1
abundance: -
CDR3aa: ASSPHVGQGAKGQF

j_gene: TRBJ2-3
v_gene: TRBV6-6
abundance: once
CDR3aa: ASRKDREY

j_gene: TRBJ1-2
v_gene: TRBV12-3/TRBV12-4
abundance: -
CDR3aa: ASSSPGANYGYT

j_gene: TRBJ2-4
v_gene: TRBV28
abundance: few
CDR3aa: ASSSITGQGPQDRKNIQY

j_gene: TRBJ2-7
v_gene: TRBV27
abundance: -
CDR3aa: ASSFGAGVGVGEQY

j_gene: TRBJ2-1
v_gene: TRBV12-3/TRBV12-4
abundance: few
CDR3aa: ASSSRGRSSYNEQF

j_gene: TRBJ1-1
v_gene: TRBV20-1
abundance: -
CDR3aa: SATKSGQGYTEAF

j_gene: TRBJ1-2
v_gene: TRBV3-1
abundance: -
CDR3aa: ASSELSVGYT

j_gene: TRBJ1-3
v_gene: TRBV20-1
abundance: -
CDR3aa: SARDSQGFRGNTIY

j_gene: TRBJ1-4
v_gene: TRBV12-3/TRBV12-4
abundance: -
CDR3aa: ASSPAGVREKLF

j_gene: TRBJ1-4
v_gene: TRBV9
abundance: -
CDR3aa: ASSVETGLNEKLF

j_gene: TRBJ1-1
v_gene: TRBV14
abundance: -
CDR3aa: ASSQVGVMKDTEAF

j_gene: -
v_gene: TRBV18
abundance: -
CDR3aa: ASAPGTAYEQY

j_gene: TRBJ2-5
v_gene: TRBV7-8
abundance: -
CDR3aa: ASSLRASGGGYNEQY

j_gene: TRBJ1-4
v_gene: TRBV7-2
abundance: -
CDR3aa: ASRRIRGGEKLF

j_gene: TRBJ2-7
v_gene: TRBV3-1
abundance: once
CDR3aa: ASSRGGTRIVYEQY

j_gene: TRBJ2-5
v_gene: TRBV6-5
abundance: -
CDR3aa: ASSVAGGEETQY

j_gene: TRBJ2-5
v_gene: TRBV4-3
abundance: many
CDR3aa: ASSQTTSGTTSQETQY

j_gene: -
v_gene: TRBV11-3
abundance: once
CDR3aa: ASSLLSSTENIQY